Listed here are 12 T cell receptor beta chains from one sample, sequenced in a study of T cell repertoires in cytomegalovirus infection. These receptors have no identified antigens. TCRdb independently ran MiXCR on the reads; one entry per CDR3 protein. The sample consists of some 700,000 distinct CDR3 sequences, about 33% of them appearing once. The source material was cultured PBMCs, sampled from culture after CMV antigen stimulation. These receptors were collected from a human donor in good health (CMV status not recorded). Some clones in this sample may be carry-over from other donors' samples.

This clonotype was observed a handful of times. Relative to the germline gene, one junction end is altered; a read error may explain this. The chain combines TRBV10-3 with TRBJ2-5, with D hard to call. CDR3 length equals 14 residues. Germline lookup yields CDR1 ENHRY and CDR2 SYGVKD. DNA of the CDR3: TGTGCCATCAGTGAGAGTGGGGTACAAGATACCCAGTACTTC. It yields the protein CAISESGVQDTQYF.

V gene TRBV5-6 combines with J gene TRBJ2-7, with 12 bases aligning to TRBD1. The CDR3 totals 17 residues. In germline, CDR1 is SGHDT, CDR2 YYEEEE. The V gene end was trimmed by 1 base and the J gene end by 4 bases; junction bases not matched to a gene: 9. The CDR3 coding sequence is TGTGCCAGCAGCTTGCGTACGTGGGGACAGGGGGCTTACGAGCAGTACTTC. Its translation is CASSLRTWGQGAYEQYF.

This clonotype was observed at least ten times. This chain links TRBV12-3 or TRBV12-4 with TRBJ1-5, with a possible D match to TRBD1 (5 bases). The length of the CDR3 is 13 residues. Trimming shortened V by 1 base and J by 7 bases, and 8 bases separated the two germline ends. CDR3 sequence: CASSLGGTQPQHF. CDR3 sequence (DNA): TGTGCCAGCAGTTTAGGGGGGACGCAGCCCCAGCATTTT.

The V and J genes are TRBV6-6 and TRBJ1-1, with unresolved D. The V gene's germline CDR1 is MNHNY and CDR2 SVGAGI (reference sequence). This CDR3 spans 14 amino acids. Trimming removed 5 bases from V and 2 bases from J, with 12 bases in between. The CDR3 region has the DNA TGTGCCAGCAGTAAAATTTCGAGTAACACTGAAGCTTTCTTT. Translating it yields CASSKISSNTEAFF.

The chain carries TRBV6-5 and TRBJ2-7; possible D gene TRBD2, 6 bases. Trimming removed 2 bases at V and 0 bases at J, with 20 bases between. The CDR3 spans 18 residues. Per germline, CDR1 MNHEY and CDR2 SVGAGI. CDR3 nucleotide sequence: TGTGCCAGCAGTTACGGCAGGGCCGGAGGGCCGGGCTCCTACGAGCAGTACTTC. Amino acid sequence: CASSYGRAGGPGSYEQYF.

This clonotype was found a few times. V usage is TRBV12-3 or TRBV12-4 and J usage is TRBJ1-2; D ambiguous. The V end lost 5 bases, the J end lost 4 bases, and 14 bases lay between the germline ends. This CDR3 has 14 amino acids. The CDR3 reads CASSLPGIAYGYTF. The CDR3 DNA sequence: TGTGCCAGCAGTCTTCCGGGCATCGCCTATGGCTACACCTTC.

The rearrangement uses TRBV6-1 and TRBJ2-5; 8 positions match TRBD1. CDR1 is MNHNS and CDR2 is SASEGT in the germline V gene. This CDR3 spans 16 amino acids. J gave up 4 bases and V 7 bases, and 14 bases lay outside the gene matches. Written as DNA, the CDR3 is TGTGCCAGCACCACCCGGCTCGCAGGGGGCTCAGAGACCCAGTACTTC. Protein product: CASTTRLAGGSETQYF.

A few counts support this clonotype. The CDR3 spells CSIDRSGYTF. In nucleotides, the CDR3 is TGCAGCATCGACAGGTCCGGCTACACCTTC. The J gene is TRBJ1-2, the V gene TRBV20-1; TRBD1 is a possible D gene (6 bases). The CDR3 is 10 amino acids. The germline gives CDR1 DFQATT, CDR2 SNEGSKA (reference sequence).

This clonotype was seen more than once but under ten times. This chain uses TRBV6-5 with TRBJ1-2; no firm D call. In germline, CDR1 is MNHEY, CDR2 SVGAGI. This CDR3 is 13 amino acids long. Trimming took off 7 bases at V and 7 bases at J, with 16 bases between the two ends. The CDR3 region is CASKRGKRGGYTF. CDR3 DNA: TGTGCCAGCAAACGAGGGAAGCGCGGTGGCTACACCTTC.

This clonotype has a handful of counts. The rearrangement uses TRBV28 and TRBJ2-3; tentatively, D is TRBD2 (7 bases). The germline CDR1 and CDR2 sequences are MDHEN and SYDVKM. CDR3 size: 15 residues. The germline V and J ends were trimmed by 8 bases and 1 base, with 16 bases remaining between them. The CDR3 region has the DNA TGTGCCAGCGGGGAGGGGGGGACTGGCACAGATACGCAGTATTTT. Its translation is CASGEGGTGTDTQYF.

The V gene is TRBV11-2, the J gene TRBJ1-6; possibly TRBD1 for D (5 bases). The germline CDR1 and CDR2 sequences are SGHAT and FQNNGV. The CDR3 is made up of 15 amino acids. V was clipped by 5 bases and J by 10 bases, with 18 bases between them. CDR3 sequence: CASSLLSTVYSPLHF. DNA for the CDR3: TGTGCCAGCAGCCTCCTATCGACAGTCTACTCACCCCTCCACTTT. Full variable domain (remainder filled in from reference TRBV11-2 and TRBJ1-6): EAGVAQSPRYKIIEKRQSVAFWCNPISGHATLYWYQQILGQGPKLLIQFQNNGVVDDSQLPKDRFSAERLKGVDSTLKIQPAKLEDSAVYLCASSLLSTVYSPLHFGNGTRLTVT.

J is TRBJ1-6 and V is TRBV24-1; TRBD1 matches at 9 bases. The CDR3 is 18 amino acids. Germline V gives CDR1 KGHDR, CDR2 SFDVKD. J lost 10 bases, V lost 3 bases, and 15 bases had no gene match. The CDR3 protein is CATSDMENGDRAGSPLHF. CDR3 DNA sequence: TGTGCCACCAGTGATATGGAGAACGGGGACAGGGCAGGATCACCCCTCCACTTT.